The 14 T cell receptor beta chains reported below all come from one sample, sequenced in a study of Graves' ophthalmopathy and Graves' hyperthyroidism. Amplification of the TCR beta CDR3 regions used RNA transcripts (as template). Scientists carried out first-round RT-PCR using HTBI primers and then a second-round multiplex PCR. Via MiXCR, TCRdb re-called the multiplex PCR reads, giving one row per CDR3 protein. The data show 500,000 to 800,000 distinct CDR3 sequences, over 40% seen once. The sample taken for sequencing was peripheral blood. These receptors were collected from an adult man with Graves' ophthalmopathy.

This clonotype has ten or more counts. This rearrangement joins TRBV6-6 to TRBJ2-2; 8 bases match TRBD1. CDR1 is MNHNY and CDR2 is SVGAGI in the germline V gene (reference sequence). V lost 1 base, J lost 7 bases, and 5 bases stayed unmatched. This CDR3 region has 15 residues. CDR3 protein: CASSYWQGAGGELFF. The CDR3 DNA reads TGTGCCAGCAGTTACTGGCAGGGGGCAGGCGGGGAGCTGTTTTTT.

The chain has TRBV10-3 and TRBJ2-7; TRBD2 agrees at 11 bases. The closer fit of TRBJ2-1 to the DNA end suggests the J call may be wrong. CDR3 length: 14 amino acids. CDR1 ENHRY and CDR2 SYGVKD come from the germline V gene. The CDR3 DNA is TGTGCCATCAGCCCGGGACTAGCGGATAATGAGCAGTTCTTC. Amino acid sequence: CAISPGLADNEQFF.

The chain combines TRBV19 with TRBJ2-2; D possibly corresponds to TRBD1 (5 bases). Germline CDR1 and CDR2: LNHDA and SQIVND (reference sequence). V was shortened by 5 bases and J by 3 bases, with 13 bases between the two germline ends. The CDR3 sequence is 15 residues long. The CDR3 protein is CASSVDSTYTGELFF. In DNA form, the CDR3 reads TGTGCCAGTAGTGTCGACAGCACGTACACCGGGGAGCTGTTTTTT.

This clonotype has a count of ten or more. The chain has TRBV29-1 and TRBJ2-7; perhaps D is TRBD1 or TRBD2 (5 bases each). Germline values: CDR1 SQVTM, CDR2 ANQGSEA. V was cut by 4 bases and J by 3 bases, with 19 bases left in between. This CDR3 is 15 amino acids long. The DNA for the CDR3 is TGCAGCGTTGCGCCGGGACCCCGGTCGGTCTACGAGCAGTACTTC. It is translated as CSVAPGPRSVYEQYF.

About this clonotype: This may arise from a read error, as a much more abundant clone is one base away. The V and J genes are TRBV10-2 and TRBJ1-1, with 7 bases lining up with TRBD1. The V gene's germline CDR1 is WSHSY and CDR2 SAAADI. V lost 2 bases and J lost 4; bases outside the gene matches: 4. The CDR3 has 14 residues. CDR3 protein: CASSEVRGFTEAFF. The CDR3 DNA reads TGCGCCAGCAGTGAGGTCAGGGGGTTCACTGAAGCTTTCTTT.

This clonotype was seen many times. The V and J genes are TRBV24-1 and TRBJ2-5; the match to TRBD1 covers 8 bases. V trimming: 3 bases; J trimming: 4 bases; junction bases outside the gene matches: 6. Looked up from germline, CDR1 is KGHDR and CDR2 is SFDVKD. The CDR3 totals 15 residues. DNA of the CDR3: TGTGCCACCAGTGATGACAGGGGAGGTGGAGAGACCCAGTACTTC. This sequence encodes CATSDDRGGGETQYF.

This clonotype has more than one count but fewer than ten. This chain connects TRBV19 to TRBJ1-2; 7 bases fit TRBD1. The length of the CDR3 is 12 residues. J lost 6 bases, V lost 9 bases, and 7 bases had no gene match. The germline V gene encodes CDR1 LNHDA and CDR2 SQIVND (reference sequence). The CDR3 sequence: CARTKGANGYTF. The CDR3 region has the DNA TGTGCCAGGACCAAGGGGGCGAATGGCTACACCTTC.

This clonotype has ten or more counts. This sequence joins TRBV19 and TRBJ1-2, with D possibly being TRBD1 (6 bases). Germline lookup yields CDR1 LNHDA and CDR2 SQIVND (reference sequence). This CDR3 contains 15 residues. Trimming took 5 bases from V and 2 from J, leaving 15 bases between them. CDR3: CASSSGGPYNYGYTF. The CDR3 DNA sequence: TGTGCCAGTAGTTCCGGGGGGCCGTACAACTATGGCTACACCTTC.

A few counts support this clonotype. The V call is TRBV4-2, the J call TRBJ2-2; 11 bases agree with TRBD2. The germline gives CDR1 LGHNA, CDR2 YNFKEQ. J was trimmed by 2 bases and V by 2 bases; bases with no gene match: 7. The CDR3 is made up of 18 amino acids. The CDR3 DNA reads TGTGCCAGCAGCCAAAAAATCCTAGCGGGAGGTAACACCGGGGAGCTGTTTTTT. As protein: CASSQKILAGGNTGELFF.

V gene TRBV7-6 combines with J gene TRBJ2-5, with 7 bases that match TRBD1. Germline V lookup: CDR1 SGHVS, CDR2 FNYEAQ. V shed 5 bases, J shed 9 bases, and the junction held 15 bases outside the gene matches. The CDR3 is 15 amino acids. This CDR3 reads CASSTGQEAFQPQYF. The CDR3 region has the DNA TGTGCCAGCAGCACCGGACAGGAGGCCTTTCAGCCCCAGTACTTC.

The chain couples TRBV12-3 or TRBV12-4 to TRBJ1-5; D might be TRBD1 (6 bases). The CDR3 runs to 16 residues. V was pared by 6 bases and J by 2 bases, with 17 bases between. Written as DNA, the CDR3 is TGTGCCAGCAGCCCCGGGGGGGCAGGGGGCAATCAGCCCCAGCATTTT. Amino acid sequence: CASSPGGAGGNQPQHF.

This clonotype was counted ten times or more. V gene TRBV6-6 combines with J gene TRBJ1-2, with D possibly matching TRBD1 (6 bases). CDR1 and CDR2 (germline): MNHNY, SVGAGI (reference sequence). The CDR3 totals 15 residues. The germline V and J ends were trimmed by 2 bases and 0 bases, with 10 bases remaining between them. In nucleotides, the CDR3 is TGTGCCAGCAGTTACCGGACAGACTCTAACTATGGCTACACCTTC. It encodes CASSYRTDSNYGYTF.

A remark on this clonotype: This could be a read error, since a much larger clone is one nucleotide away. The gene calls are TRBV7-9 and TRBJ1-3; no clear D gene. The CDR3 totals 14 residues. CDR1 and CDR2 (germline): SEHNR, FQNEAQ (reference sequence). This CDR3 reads CASSRAGSGNTVYF. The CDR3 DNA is TGTGCCAGCAGCCGCGCCGGCTCTGGAAACACCGTATATTTT.

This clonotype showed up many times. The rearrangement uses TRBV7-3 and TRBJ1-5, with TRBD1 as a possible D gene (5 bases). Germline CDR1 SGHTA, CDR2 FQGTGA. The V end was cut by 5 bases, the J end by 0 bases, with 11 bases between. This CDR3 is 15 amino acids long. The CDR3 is CASSRDLDSNQPQHF. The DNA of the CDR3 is TGTGCCAGCAGCAGGGACCTAGATAGCAATCAGCCCCAGCATTTT.